The rows below give T cell receptor beta chains drawn from one sample of a study of shared clonotypes between healthy human individuals. Libraries were prepared by immunoSEQ multiplex PCR; TCRdb keeps only in-frame clonotypes and omits some of them. The sample lists some 1,400,000 clones, about 96% occurring once. The sequencing sample was made of naive CD4+ T cells sorted from blood. Receptor source: a young man in good health. The CDR3 runs from the conserved cysteine through the conserved F or W. The D gene is left open where the match is weak. Only some rows state a clone size, as once, few, many or a class for expanded clones.

size	D	V	length	J	CDR3	DNA
.	.	TRBV14	14	TRBJ2-2	CASSQVTLSGELFF	TGTGCCAGCAGCCAAGTTACCCTCAGCGGGGAGCTGTTTTTT
.	.	TRBV7-8	14	TRBJ2-7	CASSGRDPVGEQYF	TGTGCCAGCAGCGGCCGGGACCCGGTGGGCGAGCAGTACTTC
once	TRBD1	TRBV6-6	14	TRBJ1-2	CASSYGGQPRGYTF	TGTGCCAGCAGTTACGGGGGACAGCCCCGGGGCTACACCTTC
.	TRBD2	TRBV6-6	15	TRBJ2-3	CASSYQREVPDTQYF	TGTGCCAGCAGCTATCAGCGGGAGGTGCCAGATACGCAGTATTTT
.	.	TRBV4-3	15	TRBJ2-7	CASSLARDTSYEQYF	TGCGCCAGCAGCCTTGCCCGGGACACCTCCTACGAGCAGTACTTC
.	.	TRBV28	15	TRBJ2-3	CASSPGGPSTDTQYF	TGTGCCAGCAGCCCCGGAGGGCCAAGCACAGATACGCAGTATTTT
.	.	TRBV5-4	15	TRBJ2-1	CASSNVIKDYNEQFF	TGTGCCAGCAGCAATGTCATAAAGGACTACAATGAGCAGTTCTTC
.	.	TRBV7-8	14	TRBJ1-3	CASSFGGWGNTIYF	TGTGCCAGCAGCTTCGGGGGCTGGGGAAACACCATATATTTT
.	TRBD2	TRBV20-1	11	TRBJ2-5	CSAWEGETQYF	TGCAGTGCTTGGGAGGGGGAGACCCAGTACTTC
.	.	TRBV25-1	14	TRBJ2-1	CASSSPLGGGEQFF	TGTGCCAGCAGTTCCCCACTCGGGGGCGGTGAGCAGTTCTTC
.	TRBD1	TRBV27	20	TRBJ2-7	CASSSKGGQGTFLPLYEQYF	TGTGCCAGCAGTTCCAAAGGGGGACAGGGAACCTTCCTACCACTCTACGAGCAGTACTTC
.	TRBD1	TRBV7-9	15	TRBJ2-7	CASSPGGIPSYEQYF	TGTGCCAGCAGCCCAGGGGGCATTCCCTCCTACGAGCAGTACTTC
.	TRBD2	TRBV27	16	TRBJ2-1	CASSRPAGATYNEQFF	TGTGCCAGCAGCCGACCGGCGGGAGCAACCTACAATGAGCAGTTCTTC
.	.	TRBV9	16	TRBJ1-1	CASSVDGGGWGTEAFF	TGTGCCAGCAGCGTAGATGGGGGAGGGTGGGGGACTGAAGCTTTCTTT
.	.	TRBV5-1	13	TRBJ1-1	CASSLSDNTEAFF	TGCGCCAGCAGCTTGTCAGATAACACTGAAGCTTTCTTT
.	.	TRBV4-3	13	TRBJ1-2	CASSQAGLYGYTF	TGCGCCAGCAGCCAAGCAGGGCTGTATGGCTACACCTTC
.	.	TRBV9	15	TRBJ1-3	CASSVLTGIGNTIYF	TGTGCCAGCAGCGTGCTGACAGGCATCGGAAACACCATATATTTT
once	TRBD1	TRBV2	15	TRBJ2-2	CASNGQGGYTGELFF	TGTGCCAGTAATGGACAGGGGGGATACACCGGGGAGCTGTTTTTT
.	TRBD2	TRBV27	13	TRBJ2-1	CASSFRAGGPGFF	TGTGCCAGCAGTTTTCGGGCGGGAGGGCCGGGGTTCTTC
.	TRBD2	TRBV7-6	15	TRBJ2-3	CASSLLAGSTDTQYF	TGTGCCAGCAGCTTATTAGCGGGGAGCACAGATACGCAGTATTTT
.	.	TRBV5-1	14	TRBJ1-5	CASSLVGGIQPQHF	TGCGCCAGCAGCTTGGTGGGGGGAATTCAGCCCCAGCATTTT
.	.	TRBV5-6	15	TRBJ1-1	CASSLAGSMNTEAFF	TGTGCCAGCAGCTTGGCTGGCAGCATGAACACTGAAGCTTTCTTT
.	TRBD1	TRBV28	15	TRBJ2-4	CASRSTGAAKNIQYF	TGTGCCAGCAGGAGCACAGGGGCAGCCAAAAACATTCAGTACTTC
.	TRBD2	TRBV6-1	12	TRBJ2-5	CASGRASETQYF	TGTGCCAGCGGGAGGGCGTCAGAGACCCAGTACTTC
.	TRBD2	TRBV5-4	16	TRBJ2-3	CASSPKTSGSTDTQYF	TGTGCCAGCAGCCCCAAGACTAGCGGGAGTACAGATACGCAGTATTTT
.	.	TRBV6-5	12	TRBJ2-5	CASSYSQETQYF	TGTGCCAGCAGTTATTCTCAAGAGACCCAGTACTTC
.	.	TRBV11-3	15	TRBJ2-1	CASSLGGTEINEQFF	TGTGCCAGCAGCTTAGGTGGGACGGAGATCAATGAGCAGTTCTTC
few	.	TRBV5-1	11	TRBJ2-5	CASSMGETQYF	TGCGCCAGCAGTATGGGAGAGACCCAGTACTTC
once	TRBD1	TRBV13	13	TRBJ2-1	CASSFGQDNEQFF	TGTGCCAGCAGCTTTGGACAGGACAATGAGCAGTTCTTC
.	.	TRBV6-5	12	TRBJ2-3	CASGGSPDTQYF	TGTGCCAGCGGGGGCTCTCCAGATACGCAGTATTTT
.	.	TRBV28	14	TRBJ2-7	CASSLIVTGYEQYF	TGTGCCAGCAGTTTGATCGTCACGGGCTACGAGCAGTACTTC
once	.	TRBV28	14	TRBJ1-1	CASSFVLPSTEAFF	TGTGCCAGCAGTTTTGTGCTCCCCAGCACTGAAGCTTTCTTT
once	.	TRBV9	14	TRBJ2-5	CASSGRRVQETQYF	TGTGCCAGCAGCGGCCGCCGGGTCCAAGAGACCCAGTACTTC
.	.	TRBV5-1	16	TRBJ2-5	CASSSGLLDRQETQYF	TGCGCCAGCAGCTCAGGCCTATTGGACAGACAAGAGACCCAGTACTTC
.	TRBD1	TRBV6-5	15	TRBJ2-5	CASSYSNRGPKTQYF	TGTGCCAGCAGTTACTCGAACAGGGGGCCGAAGACCCAGTACTTC
.	.	TRBV4-1	17	TRBJ1-5	CASSHTLRRGRLQPQHF	TGCGCCAGCAGCCATACACTACGCAGGGGCCGCCTTCAGCCCCAGCATTTT